A single sample is the source of the 21 T cell receptor beta chains below, sequenced in a study of T cell responses to AZD1222 COVID-19 vaccine. Assay: immunoSEQ multiplex PCR; the TCRdb copy retains only in-frame clones and omits some. The sample has around 140,000 clones; approximately 89% are singletons. Sequenced material: peripheral blood, taken 28 days after the second AZD1222 dose. These receptor sequences come from an adult who received the AZD1222 COVID-19 vaccine.

The gene calls are TRBV7-2 and TRBJ2-1; the match to TRBD2 covers 14 bases. From germline, CDR1 is SGHTA and CDR2 FQGNSA. The CDR3 sequence is 17 residues long. J gave up 6 bases and V 3 bases, and 7 bases lay outside the gene matches. The CDR3 nucleotides read TGTGCCAGCAGCTTCGCAACCGGACTAGCGGGAGGCAATGAGCAGTTCTTC. Encoded protein: CASSFATGLAGGNEQFF.

The sample holds one count of this clone. The rearrangement joins TRBV6-5 to TRBJ1-4; D ambiguous. Germline CDR1 and CDR2: MNHEY and SVGAGI. Trimming shortened V by 6 bases and J by 3 bases, and 11 bases separated the two germline ends. CDR3 length: 14 amino acids. Here the CDR3 reads CASRGGVANEKLFF. The CDR3, as DNA: TGTGCCAGCAGGGGTGGGGTTGCTAATGAAAAACTGTTTTTT.

The J gene is TRBJ2-2, the V gene TRBV28, with 12 bases fitting TRBD1. There are 17 residues in the CDR3. CDR1 and CDR2 from the germline V gene are MDHEN and SYDVKM. J lost 10 bases, V lost 7 bases, and 16 bases had no gene match. The CDR3 DNA reads as TGTGCCAGCACCTCCCGGGTGGGACAGGGGGCATGGATGGAGCTGTTTTTT. Amino acids: CASTSRVGQGAWMELFF.

This chain joins TRBV15 and TRBJ2-5, with unresolved D. The V end was cut by 5 bases, the J end by 9 bases, with 19 bases between. Per the germline V gene, CDR1 is LNHNV and CDR2 is YYDKDF (reference sequence). The CDR3 is 14 residues long. The CDR3 is CATSYPPLLWAQYF. CDR3 sequence (DNA): TGTGCCACCAGCTATCCGCCACTTCTTTGGGCCCAGTACTTC.

In its sample, this clone was seen once. The CDR3 DNA is TGTGCCACCAGTGATTTGAAAGGGTTGCTAGGCAATGAGCAGTTCTTC. As protein: CATSDLKGLLGNEQFF. The rearrangement joins TRBV24-1 to TRBJ2-1; D is undetermined. The CDR3 covers 16 residues. Trimming removed 0 bases from V and 6 bases from J, with 14 bases in between. Germline CDR1 reads KGHDR; CDR2 reads SFDVKD.

The chain couples TRBV5-1 to TRBJ1-2; 10 bases map to TRBD1. The CDR3 length is 14 residues. V shed 2 bases, J shed 6 bases, and the junction held 4 bases outside the gene matches. Germline V gene lookup returns CDR1 SGHRS and CDR2 YFSETQ. The CDR3 protein is CASSFGQGDDGYTF. The CDR3 nucleotides read TGCGCCAGCAGCTTTGGACAGGGGGATGATGGCTACACCTTC.

The V call is TRBV7-2, the J call TRBJ2-5, with D perhaps TRBD2 (6 bases). Germline-derived CDR1 and CDR2 are SGHTA and FQGNSA. CDR3 length: 18 amino acids. Trimming took 0 bases from V and 2 from J, leaving 19 bases between them. As DNA, the CDR3 is TGTGCCAGCAGCTTAGCGTCTGCGAGCGGGTGGAGACAAGAGACCCAGTACTTC. It codes for CASSLASASGWRQETQYF.

This sequence joins TRBV2 and TRBJ1-2; no definite D call. Germline V gives CDR1 SNHLY, CDR2 FYNNEI. CDR3 length equals 16 residues. Between the trimmed V and J ends, which lost 0 bases and 6 bases, there was a span of 17 bases. The CDR3 sequence is CASSEARQANYHGYTF. DNA of the CDR3: TGTGCCAGCAGTGAAGCGCGGCAGGCAAACTACCATGGCTACACCTTC.

The chain links TRBV12-3 or TRBV12-4 to TRBJ1-2; TRBD1 is a possible D gene (6 bases). With 6 bases removed from V and 13 bases from J, the gap between germline ends came to 21 bases. The CDR3 has 13 amino acids. The DNA for the CDR3 is TGTGCCAGCAGGCTGACAGGCGACCCCAGATGCACCTTC. As protein: CASRLTGDPRCTF.

Here the CDR3 reads CASSVASKTEAFF. CDR3 coding DNA: TGTGCCAGCAGCGTAGCATCCAAAACTGAAGCTTTCTTT. This chain joins TRBV9 and TRBJ1-1; unclear D gene. The CDR3 loop spans 13 amino acids. Germline assignment: CDR1 SGDLS and CDR2 YYNGEE. Trimming removed 0 bases at V and 5 bases at J, with 8 bases between. Full variable domain (rest looked up from reference TRBV9 and TRBJ1-1): DSGVTQTPKHLITATGQRVTLRCSPRSGDLSVYWYQQSLDQGLQFLIQYYNGEERAKGNILERFSAQQFPDLHSELNLSSLELGDSALYFCASSVASKTEAFFGQGTRLTVV.

The J gene is TRBJ2-7, the V gene TRBV3-1 (or the pseudogene TRBV3-2); D gene unclear. The germline V gene has CDR1 LGHDT and CDR2 YNNKEL (reference sequence). The length of the CDR3 is 13 residues. The germline V and J ends were trimmed by 3 bases and 6 bases, with 12 bases remaining between them. CDR3 in DNA: TGTGCCAGCAGCCAGAGCCAACGTGCCGAGCAGTACTTC. Amino acids: CASSQSQRAEQYF.

CDR3 amino acids: CASSSRGLSSYEQYF. The DNA for the CDR3 is TGTGCCAGCAGCTCCAGGGGGCTCAGCTCCTACGAGCAGTACTTC. V is TRBV3-1 (or the pseudogene TRBV3-2) and J is TRBJ2-7, with 8 positions matching TRBD1. Germline V CDR1 and CDR2: LGHDT, YNNKEL (reference sequence). Unmatched junction bases numbered 6, after V lost 5 bases and J lost 0 bases. CDR3 size: 15 residues.

The chain carries TRBV19 and TRBJ1-1; D remains unclear. CDR3 length: 13 amino acids. The ends were cut back, 5 bases at V and 5 bases at J, with 12 bases in the middle. Germline-derived CDR1 and CDR2 are LNHDA and SQIVND (reference sequence). The DNA for the CDR3 is TGTGCCAGTAGTGCCTTTGGTGGTACTGAAGCTTTCTTT. Translating gives CASSAFGGTEAFF. The full variable domain, rest sourced from reference TRBV19 and TRBJ1-1, is DGGITQSPKYLFRKEGQNVTLSCEQNLNHDAMYWYRQDPGQGLRLIYYSQIVNDFQKGDIAEGYSVSREKKESFPLTVTSAQKNPTAFYLCASSAFGGTEAFFGQGTRLTVV.

V and J are TRBV11-2 and TRBJ1-2; no clear D gene. CDR3 size: 15 residues. V lost 7 bases and J 2 bases, leaving 17 bases between the germline ends. Per the germline V gene, CDR1 is SGHAT and CDR2 is FQNNGV. The CDR3 region has the DNA TGTGCCAGCACCCCGTCCGAGGGTGGCAACTATGGCTACACCTTC. Translated: CASTPSEGGNYGYTF. Full variable domain (outside the CDR3, taken from reference TRBV11-2 and TRBJ1-2): EAGVAQSPRYKIIEKRQSVAFWCNPISGHATLYWYQQILGQGPKLLIQFQNNGVVDDSQLPKDRFSAERLKGVDSTLKIQPAKLEDSAVYLCASTPSEGGNYGYTFGSGTRLTVV.

The chain links TRBV4-2 to TRBJ2-7, with D unresolved. The length of the CDR3 is 14 residues. V lost 0 bases, J lost 5 bases, and 11 bases lay in between. Germline CDR1 LGHNA, CDR2 YNFKEQ. DNA for the CDR3: TGTGCCAGCAGCCAAGATCTGGGTCCCAACGAGCAGTACTTC. Residues: CASSQDLGPNEQYF.

The rearrangement links TRBV5-4 to TRBJ1-2; TRBD1 is a possible D gene (5 bases). This CDR3 spans 16 amino acids. V shed 2 bases and J shed 6 bases, with 20 bases lying between them. Looked up from germline, CDR1 is SGHNT and CDR2 is YYREEE (reference sequence). Here the CDR3 reads CASSFFDSSDLDGYTF. The CDR3 nucleotides read TGTGCCAGCAGCTTTTTTGACAGCTCCGATCTGGATGGCTACACCTTC.

This clone has a handful of counts. V usage is TRBV3-1 (or the pseudogene TRBV3-2) and J usage is TRBJ1-4, with 7 nucleotides matching TRBD1. Germline V gives CDR1 LGHDT, CDR2 YNNKEL (reference sequence). J gave up 7 bases and V 4 bases, and 3 bases lay outside the gene matches. This CDR3 comprises 13 residues. The CDR3 DNA follows: TGTGCCAGCAGCCCCCAGGGGGGTGAAAAACTGTTTTTT. Residues: CASSPQGGEKLFF.

This chain uses TRBV14 with TRBJ2-7; D is perhaps TRBD2 (6 bases). V lost 4 bases, J lost 4 bases, and 17 bases lay in between. The CDR3 length is 15 residues. Germline V gives CDR1 SGHDN, CDR2 FVKESK. The CDR3 protein is CASSPHSSAGYEQYF. The CDR3 nucleotides read TGTGCCAGCAGCCCCCATTCCTCGGCGGGATACGAGCAGTACTTC.

A single count supports this clone. This sequence joins TRBV2 and TRBJ1-2, with no clear D. Per the germline V gene, CDR1 is SNHLY and CDR2 is FYNNEI. The V and J ends lost 1 base and 8 bases respectively, with 14 bases between them. The CDR3 spans 14 residues. The CDR3 DNA sequence: TGTGCCAGCAGTGAAGATAACAGAAGGTACGGCTACACCTTC. This gives the protein CASSEDNRRYGYTF.

J is TRBJ2-5 and V is TRBV14; 12 nucleotides match TRBD2. J was trimmed by 5 bases and V by 6 bases; bases with no gene match: 7. Germline values: CDR1 SGHDN, CDR2 FVKESK. The CDR3 consists of 15 residues. The chain's CDR3 is CASRQTSGRYETQYF. In DNA form, the CDR3 reads TGTGCCAGCAGGCAGACTAGCGGGAGATATGAGACCCAGTACTTC.

The chain carries TRBV7-8 and TRBJ1-6, with D unclear. Between the trimmed V and J ends, which lost 5 bases and 0 bases, there was a span of 11 bases. This CDR3 is 16 amino acids long. The germline gives CDR1 SGHVS, CDR2 FQNEAQ. CDR3 nucleotide sequence: TGTGCCAGCAGCCCCCGAAAGAGCTCCTATAATTCACCCCTCCACTTT. It specifies CASSPRKSSYNSPLHF.